The rows below give T cell receptor beta chains drawn from one sample of a study of T cells in Graves' hyperthyroidism and ophthalmopathy. A single record per CDR3 protein comes from TCRdb applying MiXCR to the multiplex PCR reads. The sample holds approximately 640,000 distinct CDR3 sequences, roughly 17% seen once. The specimen was blood. The receptors stem from a man between 50 and 59 years old with Graves' hyperthyroidism. CDR3s include the opening cysteine and the closing phenylalanine or tryptophan. Each record gives: J gene, clone size, V gene, D gene, CDR3 DNA, CDR3 protein. A D gene is named only where the DNA matches it firmly. Expanded clones get a size class; other rows say once, few or many, or leave the size out.

J gene: TRBJ2-7
clone size: few
V gene: TRBV14
D gene: TRBD1
CDR3 DNA: TGTGCCAGCAGCCAAGGACAGGGGGCGGGCGAGCAGTACTTC
CDR3 protein: CASSQGQGAGEQYF

J gene: TRBJ1-3
clone size: few
V gene: TRBV12-3/TRBV12-4
D gene: -
CDR3 DNA: TGTGCCAGCAGTCCCCGGACAGCTGGAAACACCATATATTTT
CDR3 protein: CASSPRTAGNTIYF

J gene: TRBJ1-2
clone size: few
V gene: TRBV18
D gene: -
CDR3 DNA: TGTGCCAGCTCACCAGGCAGGGAGTTAGATGGCTACACCTTC
CDR3 protein: CASSPGRELDGYTF

J gene: TRBJ2-2
clone size: many
V gene: TRBV19
D gene: -
CDR3 DNA: TGTGCCAGTAGTTTACTCTCCGGGGAGCTGTTTTTT
CDR3 protein: CASSLLSGELFF

J gene: TRBJ2-1
clone size: -
V gene: TRBV7-9
D gene: -
CDR3 DNA: TGTGCCAGCAGCTTAGACTACACGGGAAGAAGCTATGAGCAGTTCTTC
CDR3 protein: CASSLDYTGRSYEQFF

J gene: TRBJ1-6
clone size: -
V gene: TRBV5-6
D gene: -
CDR3 DNA: TGTGCCAGCAGCTTGGAACCACCGAATAGAAATTCACCCCTCCACTTT
CDR3 protein: CASSLEPPNRNSPLHF

J gene: TRBJ1-1
clone size: -
V gene: TRBV28
D gene: -
CDR3 DNA: TGTGCCAGCAGATTCATGGGGGGAACTGAAGCTTTCTTT
CDR3 protein: CASRFMGGTEAFF

J gene: TRBJ2-1
clone size: few
V gene: TRBV19
D gene: -
CDR3 DNA: TGTGCCAGTCTTGGGACTTTCGGGACGTACAATGAGCAGTTCTTC
CDR3 protein: CASLGTFGTYNEQFF

J gene: TRBJ2-7
clone size: many
V gene: TRBV28
D gene: TRBD1
CDR3 DNA: TGTGCCAGCAGTTCCCAGGGGGCGCAAACCTACGAGCAGTACTTC
CDR3 protein: CASSSQGAQTYEQYF

J gene: TRBJ2-6
clone size: few
V gene: TRBV11-2
D gene: -
CDR3 DNA: TGTGCCAGCAGCTTGGGGATGGGGGCCAACGTCCTGACTTTC
CDR3 protein: CASSLGMGANVLTF

J gene: TRBJ2-1
clone size: -
V gene: TRBV20-1
D gene: TRBD2
CDR3 DNA: TGCAGTGCTCCGGGACTAGCGGGATATTATGAGCAGTTCTTC
CDR3 protein: CSAPGLAGYYEQFF

J gene: TRBJ1-2
clone size: -
V gene: TRBV3-1
D gene: -
CDR3 DNA: TGTGCCAGCAGCCTTCAGGGAGTCTTCGGATATGGCTACACCTTC
CDR3 protein: CASSLQGVFGYGYTF

J gene: TRBJ2-3
clone size: many
V gene: TRBV28
D gene: TRBD2
CDR3 DNA: TGTGCCAGCAGCGGGACTAGTGCCAGCACAGATACGCAGTATTTT
CDR3 protein: CASSGTSASTDTQYF

J gene: TRBJ1-1
clone size: -
V gene: TRBV20-1
D gene: -
CDR3 DNA: TGCAGTGCTAGGCCCGGAGGGGTGAACACTGAAGCTTTCTTT
CDR3 protein: CSARPGGVNTEAFF

J gene: TRBJ2-7
clone size: many
V gene: TRBV5-1
D gene: -
CDR3 DNA: TGCGCCAGCAGCCACGGACGGCTCTACGAGCAGTACTTC
CDR3 protein: CASSHGRLYEQYF

J gene: TRBJ1-2
clone size: -
V gene: TRBV6-1
D gene: -
CDR3 DNA: TGTGCCAGCAGTGAAGGTATTGAGATCTATGGCTACACCTTC
CDR3 protein: CASSEGIEIYGYTF

J gene: TRBJ2-7
clone size: many
V gene: TRBV9
D gene: TRBD1
CDR3 DNA: TGTGCCAGCAGCGTAGGAATGGGACAGGGTGCCTACGAGCAGTACTTC
CDR3 protein: CASSVGMGQGAYEQYF

J gene: TRBJ2-7
clone size: -
V gene: TRBV7-9
D gene: -
CDR3 DNA: TGTGCCAGCAGCTCTTCCGGGACGGCGAAATACGAGCAGTACTTC
CDR3 protein: CASSSSGTAKYEQYF

J gene: TRBJ1-5
clone size: many
V gene: TRBV3-1
D gene: -
CDR3 DNA: TGTGCCAGCAGCCATGACGGACAGTCCAATCAGCCCCAGCATTTT
CDR3 protein: CASSHDGQSNQPQHF

J gene: TRBJ2-1
clone size: many
V gene: TRBV6-1
D gene: -
CDR3 DNA: TGTGCCAGCTCAAGGACGGAGCCTACCTACAATGAGCAGTTCTTC
CDR3 protein: CASSRTEPTYNEQFF

J gene: TRBJ2-1
clone size: -
V gene: TRBV28
D gene: -
CDR3 DNA: TGTGCCAGCAGTTTTTGGGGCCGGAACTCCTACAATGAGCAGTTCTTC
CDR3 protein: CASSFWGRNSYNEQFF

J gene: TRBJ2-6
clone size: many
V gene: TRBV20-1
D gene: -
CDR3 DNA: TGCAGTGCTAGAGTGCAGGGGAGCTCTGGGGCCAACGTCCTGACTTTC
CDR3 protein: CSARVQGSSGANVLTF

J gene: TRBJ1-1
clone size: few
V gene: TRBV3-1
D gene: TRBD1
CDR3 DNA: TGTGCCAGCAGCGACCCAGGGGGCGCGGATGGTCGGACTGAAGCTTTCTTT
CDR3 protein: CASSDPGGADGRTEAFF

J gene: TRBJ1-4
clone size: many
V gene: TRBV11-2
D gene: TRBD1
CDR3 DNA: TGTGCCAGCAGCCCTACCTCCGGGACAGATGAAAAACTGTTTTTT
CDR3 protein: CASSPTSGTDEKLFF

J gene: TRBJ2-7
clone size: many
V gene: TRBV12-3/TRBV12-4
D gene: -
CDR3 DNA: TGTGCCAGCAGTTTAGCGTTCTACGAGCAGTACTTC
CDR3 protein: CASSLAFYEQYF

J gene: TRBJ2-3
clone size: -
V gene: TRBV5-4
D gene: TRBD2
CDR3 DNA: TGTGCCAGCAGCTCGGGCAGACTAGCGGATTACTATTCCAACACAGATACGCAGTATTTT
CDR3 protein: CASSSGRLADYYSNTDTQYF

J gene: TRBJ1-4
clone size: many
V gene: TRBV15
D gene: -
CDR3 DNA: TGTGCCACCAAAGGCGGGACTTTGGAAAAACTGTTTTTT
CDR3 protein: CATKGGTLEKLFF

J gene: TRBJ2-7
clone size: many
V gene: TRBV30
D gene: TRBD2
CDR3 DNA: TGTGCCTGGAGTTCGGCTAGCGGGACCAACTACGAGCAGTACTTC
CDR3 protein: CAWSSASGTNYEQYF

J gene: TRBJ1-2
clone size: -
V gene: TRBV20-1
D gene: -
CDR3 DNA: TGCAGTGCTAGAGCCCTGGGGCCTGTCGTGTTGAACTATGGCTACACCTTC
CDR3 protein: CSARALGPVVLNYGYTF

J gene: TRBJ2-5
clone size: -
V gene: TRBV3-1
D gene: -
CDR3 DNA: TGTGCCAGCAGCCGGGTTGGACGGCAAGAGACCCAGTACTTC
CDR3 protein: CASSRVGRQETQYF

J gene: TRBJ2-7
clone size: -
V gene: TRBV19
D gene: -
CDR3 DNA: TGTGCCAGTAGTATGACAGGCCCCTACGAGCAGTACTTC
CDR3 protein: CASSMTGPYEQYF